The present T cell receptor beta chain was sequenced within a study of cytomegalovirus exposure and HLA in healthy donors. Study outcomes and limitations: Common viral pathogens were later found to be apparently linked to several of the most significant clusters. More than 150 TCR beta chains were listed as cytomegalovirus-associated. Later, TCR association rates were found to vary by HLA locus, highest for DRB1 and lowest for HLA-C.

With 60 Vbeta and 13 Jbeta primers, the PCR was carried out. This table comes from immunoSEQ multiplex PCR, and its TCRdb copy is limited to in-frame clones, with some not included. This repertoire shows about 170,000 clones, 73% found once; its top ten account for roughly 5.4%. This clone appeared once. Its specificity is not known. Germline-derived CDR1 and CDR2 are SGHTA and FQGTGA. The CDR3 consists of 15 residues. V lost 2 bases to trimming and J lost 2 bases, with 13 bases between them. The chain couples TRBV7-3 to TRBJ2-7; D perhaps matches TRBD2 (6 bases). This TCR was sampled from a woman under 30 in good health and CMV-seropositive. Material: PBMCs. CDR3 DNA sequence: TGTGCCAGCAGCTTATTCGGGACGGGAGCCTACGAGCAGTACTTC. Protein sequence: CASSLFGTGAYEQYF.